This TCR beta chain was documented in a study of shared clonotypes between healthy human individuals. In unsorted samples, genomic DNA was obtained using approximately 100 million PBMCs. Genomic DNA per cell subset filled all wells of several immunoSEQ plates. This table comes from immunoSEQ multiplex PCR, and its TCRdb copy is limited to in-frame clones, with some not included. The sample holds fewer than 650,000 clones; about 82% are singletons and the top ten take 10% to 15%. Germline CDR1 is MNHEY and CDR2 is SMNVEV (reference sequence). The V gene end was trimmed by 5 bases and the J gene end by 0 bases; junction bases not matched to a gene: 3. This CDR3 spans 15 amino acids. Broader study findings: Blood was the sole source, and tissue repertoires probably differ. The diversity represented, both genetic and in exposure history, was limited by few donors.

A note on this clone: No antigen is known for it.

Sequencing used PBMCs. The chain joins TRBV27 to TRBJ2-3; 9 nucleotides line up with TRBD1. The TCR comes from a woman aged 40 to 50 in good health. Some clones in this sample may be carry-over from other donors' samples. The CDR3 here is CASSHRGRSTDTQYF. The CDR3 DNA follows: TGTGCCAGCAGTCACAGGGGGCGAAGCACAGATACGCAGTATTTT.